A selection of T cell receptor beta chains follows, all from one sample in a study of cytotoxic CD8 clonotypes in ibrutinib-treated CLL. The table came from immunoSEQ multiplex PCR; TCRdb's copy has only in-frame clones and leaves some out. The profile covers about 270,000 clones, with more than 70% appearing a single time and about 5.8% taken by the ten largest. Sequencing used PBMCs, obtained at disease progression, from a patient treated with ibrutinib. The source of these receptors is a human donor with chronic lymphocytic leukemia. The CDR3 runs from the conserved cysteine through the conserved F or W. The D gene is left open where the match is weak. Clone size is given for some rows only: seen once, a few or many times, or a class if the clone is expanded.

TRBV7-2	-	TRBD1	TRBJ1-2	CASSLVGTGTGGRYGYTF	TGTGCCAGCAGCTTAGTTGGGACCGGGACAGGGGGTCGGTATGGCTACACCTTC
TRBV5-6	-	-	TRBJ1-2	CASSLSGRSNYGYTF	TGTGCCAGCAGCTTATCAGGGAGAAGTAACTATGGCTACACCTTC
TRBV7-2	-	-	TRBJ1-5	CASSLGGFGSQPQHF	TGTGCCAGCAGCTTAGGGGGGTTTGGAAGTCAGCCCCAGCATTTT
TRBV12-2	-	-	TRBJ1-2	CASRFTGTGGGGYTF	TGTGCAAGTCGCTTCACCGGGACAGGAGGGGGTGGCTACACCTTC
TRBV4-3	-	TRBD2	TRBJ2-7	CASSRTSGSYEQYF	TGCGCCAGCTCAAGGACTAGCGGCTCCTACGAGCAGTACTTC
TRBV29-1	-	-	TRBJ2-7	CSVGRDNYPYEQYF	TGCAGCGTTGGTCGGGACAACTACCCCTACGAGCAGTACTTC
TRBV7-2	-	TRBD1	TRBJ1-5	CASSSRDRVRQPQHF	TGTGCCAGCAGCTCCCGGGACAGGGTCAGGCAGCCCCAGCATTTT
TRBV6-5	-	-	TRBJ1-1	CASSTPGAGITEAFF	TGTGCCAGCAGTACCCCAGGGGCAGGAATCACTGAAGCTTTCTTT
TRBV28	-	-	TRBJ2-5	CASSLRSVQEQETQYF	TGTGCCAGCAGTTTAAGGTCCGTACAGGAGCAAGAGACCCAGTACTTC
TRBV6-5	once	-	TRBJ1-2	CASSAPGLRGYGYTF	TGTGCCAGCAGTGCGCCGGGCCTGAGGGGCTATGGCTACACCTTC
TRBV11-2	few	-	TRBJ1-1	CASSTKQGLGEAFF	TGTGCCAGCAGCACAAAACAGGGACTCGGTGAAGCTTTCTTT
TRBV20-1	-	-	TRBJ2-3	CSASRPPTQYF	TGCAGTGCTAGCAGGCCCCCAACGCAGTATTTT
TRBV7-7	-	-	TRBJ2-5	CASSFDSQETQYF	TGTGCCAGCAGCTTCGACAGCCAAGAGACCCAGTACTTC
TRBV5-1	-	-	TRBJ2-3	CASSLAVGGPADTQYF	TGCGCCAGCAGCTTGGCGGTGGGGGGGCCCGCAGATACGCAGTATTTT
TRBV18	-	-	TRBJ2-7	CASSPRTDYEQYF	TGTGCCAGCTCACCCCGGACAGACTACGAGCAGTACTTC
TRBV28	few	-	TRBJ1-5	CASSGGYQPQHF	TGTGCCAGCAGTGGGGGATATCAGCCCCAGCATTTT
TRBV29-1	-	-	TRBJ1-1	CSARQKTTEAFF	TGCAGCGCCCGACAGAAAACCACTGAAGCTTTCTTT
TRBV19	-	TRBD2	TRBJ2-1	CASSPLPGLAGGGNEQFF	TGTGCCAGTAGCCCCCTCCCGGGACTAGCGGGAGGTGGTAATGAGCAGTTCTTC
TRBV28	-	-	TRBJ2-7	CASSEAINSYEQYF	TGTGCCAGCAGCGAGGCGATCAATTCCTACGAGCAGTACTTC
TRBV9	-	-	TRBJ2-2	CASSVRAGATGELFF	TGTGCCAGCAGCGTACGGGCAGGGGCCACCGGGGAGCTGTTTTTT
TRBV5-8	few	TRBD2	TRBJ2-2	CASSRPGLAGELFF	TGTGCCAGCAGCCGACCGGGACTAGCCGGGGAGCTGTTTTTT
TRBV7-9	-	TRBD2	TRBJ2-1	CASNPGTSGSYNEQFF	TGTGCCAGCAACCCTGGGACTAGTGGCTCCTACAATGAGCAGTTCTTC
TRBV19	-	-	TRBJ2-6	CASSSSGARGANVLTF	TGTGCCAGTAGTTCCTCGGGGGCTCGTGGGGCCAACGTCCTGACTTTC
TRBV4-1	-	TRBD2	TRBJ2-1	CASSPRLAGVFEQFF	TGCGCCAGCAGCCCTCGACTAGCGGGAGTGTTTGAGCAGTTCTTC
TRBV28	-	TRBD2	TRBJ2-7	CASSKLLAEYYEQYF	TGTGCCAGCAGTAAACTACTAGCGGAGTACTACGAGCAGTACTTC
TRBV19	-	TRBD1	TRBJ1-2	CASSHSGTGNSGYTF	TGTGCCAGTTCGCATTCCGGGACAGGGAATTCTGGCTACACCTTC
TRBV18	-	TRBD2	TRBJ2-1	CASSSRTSGIYNEQFF	TGTGCCAGCTCATCCCGGACTAGCGGGATCTACAATGAGCAGTTCTTC
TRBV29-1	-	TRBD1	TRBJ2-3	CSVKGQHTDTQYF	TGCAGCGTTAAGGGACAGCACACAGATACGCAGTATTTT
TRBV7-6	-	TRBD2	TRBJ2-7	CASSSPGGGYEQYF	TGTGCCAGCAGCTCCCCGGGGGGGGGCTACGAGCAGTACTTC
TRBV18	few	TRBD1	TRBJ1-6	CASSPWTGVGSPLHF	TGTGCCAGCTCACCATGGACAGGGGTAGGTTCACCCCTCCACTTT
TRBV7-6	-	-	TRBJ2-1	CASRNGRNEQFF	TGTGCCAGCAGGAATGGTAGAAATGAGCAGTTCTTC
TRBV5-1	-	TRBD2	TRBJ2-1	CASSLVSGRNEQFF	TGCGCCAGCAGCTTGGTTAGCGGGAGGAATGAGCAGTTCTTC
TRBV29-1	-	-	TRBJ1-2	CSVEFGGYGYTF	TGCAGCGTTGAGTTCGGGGGGTATGGCTACACCTTC
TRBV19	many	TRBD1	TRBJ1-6	CASRQGGNSPLHF	TGTGCCAGTCGACAGGGGGGTAATTCACCCCTCCACTTT
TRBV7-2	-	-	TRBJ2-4	CASSLEALLAKNIQYF	TGTGCCAGCAGCTTAGAGGCCCTGTTGGCCAAAAACATTCAGTACTTC
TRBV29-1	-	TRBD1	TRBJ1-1	CSVGPFKGAANWGTEAFF	TGCAGCGTGGGTCCGTTTAAGGGGGCCGCAAATTGGGGCACTGAAGCTTTCTTT
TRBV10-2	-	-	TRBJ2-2	CASSEYTGYTGELFF	TGCGCCAGCAGTGAGTACACAGGGTACACCGGGGAGCTGTTTTTT
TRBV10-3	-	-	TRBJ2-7	CAIARARDEQYF	TGTGCCATCGCCAGGGCCAGGGACGAGCAGTACTTC
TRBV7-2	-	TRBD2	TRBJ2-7	CASSLRTSGGSEQYF	TGTGCCAGCAGCCTCCGGACTAGCGGGGGGTCGGAGCAGTACTTC
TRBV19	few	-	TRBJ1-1	CASSFRIRDLSEAFF	TGTGCCAGTAGTTTCCGCATCAGGGACCTCTCTGAAGCTTTCTTT
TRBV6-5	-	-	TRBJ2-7	CASSDGIYEQYF	TGTGCCAGCAGCGACGGGATCTACGAGCAGTACTTC
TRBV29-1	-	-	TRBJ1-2	CSVVAGAHPGYTF	TGCAGCGTTGTGGCAGGGGCGCACCCTGGCTACACCTTC
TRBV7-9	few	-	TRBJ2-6	CASSLFGAGANVLTF	TGTGCCAGCAGCTTATTCGGGGCTGGGGCCAACGTCCTGACTTTC
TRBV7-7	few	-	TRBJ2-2	CASSETGLWTGELFF	TGTGCCAGCAGCGAAACAGGGTTATGGACCGGGGAGCTGTTTTTT
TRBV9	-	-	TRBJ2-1	CASSAPTPSSYNEQFF	TGTGCCAGCAGCGCCCCAACCCCTTCCTCCTACAATGAGCAGTTCTTC
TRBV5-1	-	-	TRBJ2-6	CASSPGTPGANVLTF	TGCGCCAGCAGCCCGGGGACCCCTGGGGCCAACGTCCTGACTTTC
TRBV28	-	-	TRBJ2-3	CASSLWSLAGSTDTQYF	TGTGCCAGCAGTTTATGGTCTTTGGCGGGGAGCACAGATACGCAGTATTTT
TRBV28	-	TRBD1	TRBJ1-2	CASSLFPIRQGANYGYTF	TGTGCCAGCAGTTTATTTCCAATCCGGCAGGGGGCTAACTATGGCTACACCTTC
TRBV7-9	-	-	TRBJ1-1	CASSLVRQLNTEAFF	TGTGCCAGCAGCTTAGTAAGACAGTTGAACACTGAAGCTTTCTTT
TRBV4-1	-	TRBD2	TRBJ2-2	CASSQGLANTGELFF	TGCGCCAGCAGCCAGGGACTAGCGAACACCGGGGAGCTGTTTTTT
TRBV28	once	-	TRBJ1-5	CASSSLSIDVYQPQHF	TGTGCCAGCAGTTCCCTGAGTATTGACGTCTATCAGCCCCAGCATTTT
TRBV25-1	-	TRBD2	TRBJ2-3	CASGTSGRSTDTQYF	TGTGCCAGCGGGACTAGCGGGAGGTCCACAGATACGCAGTATTTT
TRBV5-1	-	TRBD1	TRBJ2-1	CASSLWGQITEQFF	TGCGCCAGCAGCTTGTGGGGACAGATTACTGAGCAGTTCTTC
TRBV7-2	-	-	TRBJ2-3	CASSWVDAPGDTQYF	TGTGCCAGCAGCTGGGTGGACGCCCCGGGAGATACGCAGTATTTT
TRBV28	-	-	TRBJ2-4	CASRPRQRLAKNIQYF	TGTGCCAGCAGACCTAGACAGAGATTAGCCAAAAACATTCAGTACTTC
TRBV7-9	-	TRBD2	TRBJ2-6	CASSTWGTSGTGANVLTF	TGTGCCAGCAGCACATGGGGGACTAGCGGAACTGGGGCCAACGTCCTGACTTTC
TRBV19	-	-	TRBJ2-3	CASSTGQIITDTQYF	TGTGCCAGTAGCACCGGACAGATAATCACAGATACGCAGTATTTT
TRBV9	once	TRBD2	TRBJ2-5	CASSPRTSGSQGETQYF	TGTGCCAGCAGCCCGCGGACTAGCGGGAGTCAGGGGGAGACCCAGTACTTC
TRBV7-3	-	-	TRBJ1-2	CASSLGQGQNYGYTF	TGTGCCAGCAGCTTGGGTCAGGGACAAAACTATGGCTACACCTTC
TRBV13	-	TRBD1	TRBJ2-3	CASSPGQGPADTQYF	TGTGCCAGCAGCCCCGGACAGGGGCCGGCAGATACGCAGTATTTT